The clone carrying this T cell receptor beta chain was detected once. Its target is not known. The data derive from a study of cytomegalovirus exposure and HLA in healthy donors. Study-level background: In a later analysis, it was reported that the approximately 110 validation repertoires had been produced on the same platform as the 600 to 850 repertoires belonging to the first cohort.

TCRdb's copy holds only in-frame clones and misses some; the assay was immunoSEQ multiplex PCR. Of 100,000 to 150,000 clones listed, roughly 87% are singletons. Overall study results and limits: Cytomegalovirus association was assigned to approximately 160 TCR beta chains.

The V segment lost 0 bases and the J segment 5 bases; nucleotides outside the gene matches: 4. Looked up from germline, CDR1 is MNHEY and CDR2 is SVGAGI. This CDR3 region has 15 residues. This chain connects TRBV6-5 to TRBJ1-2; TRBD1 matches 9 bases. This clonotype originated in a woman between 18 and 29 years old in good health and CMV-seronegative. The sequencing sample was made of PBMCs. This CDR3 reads CASSYSWTGDYGYTF. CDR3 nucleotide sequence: TGTGCCAGCAGTTACTCTTGGACAGGGGATTATGGCTACACCTTC.